Listed here are 2 T cell receptor beta chains from one sample, sequenced in a study of memory CD4+ T cells and cytomegalovirus serostatus. Single viable CD3+CD4+CD8-CD45RO+ cells were sorted as the memory CD4+ T cells. Sequencing was performed with immunoSEQ multiplex PCR; in TCRdb, only in-frame clones are kept and a portion is missing. The data contain 70,000 or so clones, roughly 78% of them seen just once; the ten biggest clones take up 2% to 3%. Sequenced: memory CD4+ T cells from blood. The source is an adult in good health and CMV-seropositive.

This chain joins TRBV30 and TRBJ2-5, with 8 nucleotides matching TRBD1. The length of the CDR3 is 14 residues. Trimming removed 1 base from V and 5 bases from J; junction bases left unmatched: 6. The germline V gene has CDR1 GTSNPN and CDR2 SVGIG (reference sequence). The CDR3 DNA reads TGTGCCTGGAGTGCCCAGGGGGCCGGGGAGACCCAGTACTTC. It is translated as CAWSAQGAGETQYF.

The chain has TRBV21-1 and TRBJ2-5; the D call in the table, TRBD1, was not verified against the DNA. TRBV21-1 represents a pseudogene. The CDR3 is made up of 13 amino acids. The CDR3 reads CASSNAGQETQYF. The CDR3 DNA is TGTGCCAGCAGCAACGCAGGCCAAGAGACCCAGTACTTC.